Presented here are 32 T cell receptor beta chains from one specimen sequenced in a study of identical twins. Using its own MiXCR run on the 5' RACE reads, TCRdb lists one record per CDR3 protein. The sample has a few hundred thousand distinct CDR3 sequences, 9.5% to 15% seen once. These data also featured in a second study, about yellow fever vaccine responses in identical twins.

What was sequenced was memory (CD45RO+) T cells sorted from blood. Source of these receptors: a woman aged 18 to 35 in good health.

The chain combines TRBV7-8 with TRBJ2-7; TRBD1 aligns across 7 bases. V lost 9 bases, J lost 0 bases, and 8 bases stayed unmatched. The CDR3 has 14 amino acids. Germline CDR1 reads SGHVS; CDR2 reads FQNEAQ. The CDR3 is CASTTGVNSYEQYF. The CDR3 nucleotides are TGTGCCAGTACTACAGGGGTAAACTCCTACGAGCAGTACTTC.

This clonotype has only a few counts. The chain recombines TRBV20-1 with TRBJ2-7; D not certain. Germline assignment: CDR1 DFQATT and CDR2 SNEGSKA (reference sequence). V was shortened by 1 base and J by 5 bases, with 18 bases between the two germline ends. The CDR3 is made up of 15 amino acids. The CDR3 loop reads CSARVGLVRRNEQYF. As DNA, the CDR3 is TGCAGTGCTAGAGTAGGCCTCGTCCGGCGGAACGAGCAGTACTTC.

This clonotype was seen at least ten times. The V gene is TRBV12-3 or TRBV12-4, the J gene TRBJ1-4; tentatively, D is TRBD1 (5 bases). V was clipped by 5 bases and J by 8 bases, with 15 bases between them. The CDR3 consists of 14 residues. The CDR3 spells CASSQGSRREKLFF. In DNA, the CDR3 is TGTGCCAGCAGTCAGGGCAGTCGACGGGAAAAACTGTTTTTT.

Written as DNA, the CDR3 is TGTGCCAGCAGTCGACAGGGGACGGATCAGCCCCAGCATTTT. It translates to CASSRQGTDQPQHF. This chain connects TRBV6-1 to TRBJ1-5; TRBD1 matches at 8 bases. The germline CDR1 and CDR2 sequences are MNHNS and SASEGT. The CDR3 contains 14 residues. Germline trimming cut 5 bases from V and 5 bases from J; bases unmatched to any gene: 5.

The CDR3 region is CASSERTGSGGELFF. The CDR3 region has the DNA TGTGCCAGCAGTGAAAGGACAGGGTCGGGCGGGGAGCTGTTTTTT. V and J are TRBV2 and TRBJ2-2; TRBD1 agrees at 8 bases. From germline, CDR1 is SNHLY and CDR2 FYNNEI. This CDR3 has 15 residues. With V trimmed by 2 bases and J by 7 bases, 6 bases remained unmatched.

The rearrangement uses TRBV20-1 and TRBJ2-5, with D maybe TRBD2 (6 bases). The germline CDR1 and CDR2 sequences are DFQATT and SNEGSKA (reference sequence). CDR3 length: 15 residues. V was cut by 0 bases and J by 7 bases, with 18 bases left in between. The CDR3, as DNA: TGCAGTGCTAGAGATGCTAGCGCCCCCCTGTCGACCCAGTACTTC. It encodes CSARDASAPLSTQYF.

The chain couples TRBV11-2 to TRBJ2-7; D is undetermined. The V and J ends lost 2 bases and 6 bases respectively, with 5 bases between them. The germline CDR1 and CDR2 sequences are SGHAT and FQNNGV. CDR3 length: 11 residues. The CDR3 here is CASSLNGEQYF. CDR3 DNA sequence: TGTGCCAGCAGCTTAAACGGCGAGCAGTACTTC.

The J gene is TRBJ1-2, the V gene TRBV18; D unresolved. Germline V gene lookup returns CDR1 KGHSH and CDR2 LQKENI. The CDR3 is 12 amino acids. V lost 2 bases and J 6 bases, leaving 7 bases between the germline ends. CDR3 coding DNA: TGTGCCAGCTCACCAGATGAGAATGGCTACACCTTC. This gives the protein CASSPDENGYTF.

In its sample, this clonotype was seen a few times. The rearrangement links TRBV5-1 to TRBJ2-7; no definite D call. This CDR3 has 14 residues. Germline assignment: CDR1 SGHRS and CDR2 YFSETQ. V was pared by 1 base and J by 0 bases, with 8 bases between. CDR3 sequence: CASSLLGDSYEQYF. The CDR3 DNA sequence: TGCGCCAGCAGCTTGTTGGGCGACTCCTACGAGCAGTACTTC.

This clonotype was seen a few times. The rearrangement uses TRBV29-1 and TRBJ1-2; D ambiguous. V lost 0 bases and J lost 8, with 19 bases in between. There are 15 residues in the CDR3. Per germline, CDR1 SQVTM and CDR2 ANQGSEA. The CDR3 here is CSVEDQAPALWGYTF. CDR3 in DNA: TGCAGCGTTGAAGATCAGGCGCCGGCCCTTTGGGGCTACACCTTC.

This clonotype occurred a few times. The chain combines TRBV27 with TRBJ2-1; 7 nucleotides line up with TRBD2. The ends lost 10 bases at V and 9 bases at J; junction bases unmatched: 15. The CDR3 contains 14 residues. The V gene's germline CDR1 is MNHEY and CDR2 SMNVEV (reference sequence). CDR3 DNA sequence: TGTGCCACCGGGGGGAATAGAGCCTCGGGTGAGCAGTTCTTC. Protein product: CATGGNRASGEQFF.

This rearrangement joins TRBV27 to TRBJ2-5, with 8 bases fitting TRBD1. Germline CDR1 reads MNHEY; CDR2 reads SMNVEV (reference sequence). V lost 5 bases to trimming and J lost 1 base; unmatched junction nucleotides: 9. The CDR3 covers 16 residues. The CDR3 sequence is CASSNGPDRVQETQYF. The CDR3 DNA reads as TGTGCCAGCAGTAATGGGCCGGACAGGGTCCAAGAGACCCAGTACTTC.

This clonotype was recorded a few times. V usage is TRBV7-2 and J usage is TRBJ2-3; D call uncertain. The germline V and J ends were trimmed by 2 bases and 2 bases, with 5 bases remaining between them. This CDR3 region has 13 residues. Germline-derived CDR1 and CDR2 are SGHTA and FQGNSA. CDR3 sequence: CASSLLNTDTQYF. Written as DNA, the CDR3 is TGTGCCAGCAGCTTACTAAACACAGATACGCAGTATTTT.

In this sample, this clonotype turned up many times. V gene TRBV7-2 combines with J gene TRBJ2-2; D gene ambiguous. The CDR3 is made up of 14 amino acids. V shed 5 bases and J shed 0 bases, with 7 bases lying between them. Germline loops: CDR1 SGHTA, CDR2 FQGNSA. Here the CDR3 DNA reads TGTGCCAGCAGCCCCTGGTCGAACACCGGGGAGCTGTTTTTT. It translates to CASSPWSNTGELFF. Looking up the rest from reference TRBV7-2 and TRBJ2-2 gives the full variable domain: GAGVSQSPSNKVTEKGKDVELRCDPISGHTALYWYRQSLGQGLEFLIYFQGNSAPDKSGLPSDRFSAERTGGSVSTLTIQRTQQEDSAVYLCASSPWSNTGELFFGEGSRLTVL.

This chain uses TRBV28 with TRBJ2-2; D not certain. Trimming removed 8 bases at V and 3 bases at J, with 13 bases between. This CDR3 is built from 14 residues. CDR1 MDHEN and CDR2 SYDVKM come from the germline V gene. CDR3 in DNA: TGTGCCAGCGGCCGCCGCAAGGACACCGGGGAGCTGTTTTTT. This encodes CASGRRKDTGELFF.

The rearrangement links TRBV6-2 or TRBV6-3 to TRBJ2-6; D gene unclear. CDR3 length: 15 amino acids. Germline CDR1 MNHEY, CDR2 SVGEGT. Trimming shortened V by 5 bases and J by 0 bases, and 8 bases separated the two germline ends. This chain's CDR3 is CASSPDYSGANVLTF. DNA of the CDR3: TGTGCCAGCAGTCCTGATTACTCTGGGGCCAACGTCCTGACTTTC.

The rearrangement links TRBV20-1 to TRBJ1-5; TRBD1 aligns across 9 bases. The junction had 9 bases not matched to a gene; V was cut back by 1 base and J by 5 bases. Germline CDR1 reads DFQATT; CDR2 reads SNEGSKA (reference sequence). The CDR3 is made up of 16 amino acids. CDR3 DNA sequence: TGCAGTGCTAGAGGTTTGTTGGGACAGGGTTATCAGCCCCAGCATTTT. It yields the protein CSARGLLGQGYQPQHF.

V is TRBV19 and J is TRBJ2-7, with D perhaps TRBD2 (7 bases). Germline V CDR1 and CDR2: LNHDA, SQIVND (reference sequence). The length of the CDR3 is 15 residues. Trimming took off 8 bases at V and 6 bases at J, with 23 bases between the two ends. CDR3 sequence (DNA): TGTGCCAGTTCGGCGACGGGGGGCTCTGTCGGCGAGCAGTACTTC. This codes for CASSATGGSVGEQYF.

This clonotype was found once. This chain uses TRBV5-8 with TRBJ2-3; D is undetermined. The CDR3 has 14 amino acids. Trimming pared 4 bases from V and 1 base from J, leaving 10 bases between. Germline lookup yields CDR1 SGHTS and CDR2 YDEGEE. CDR3 coding DNA: TGTGCCAGCAGCCCCCGGCCGGGCACAGATACGCAGTATTTT. Translated: CASSPRPGTDTQYF.

The chain has TRBV7-8 and TRBJ2-1, with 8 bases aligning to TRBD1. Unmatched junction bases numbered 13, after V lost 4 bases and J lost 8 bases. The CDR3 contains 16 residues. From germline, CDR1 is SGHVS and CDR2 FQNEAQ. The CDR3 DNA sequence: TGTGCCAGCAGCTATTTGGACAGGGCAAATGGGGATGAGCAGTTCTTC. It specifies CASSYLDRANGDEQFF.

This chain links TRBV4-3 with TRBJ2-2, with TRBD2 matching over 7 bases. V trimming: 3 bases; J trimming: 5 bases; junction bases outside the gene matches: 6. Germline CDR1 reads LGHNA; CDR2 reads YSLEER. The CDR3 sequence is 15 residues long. CDR3 residues: CASSHGGTLTGELFF. The CDR3, as DNA: TGCGCCAGCAGCCACGGGGGGACTTTAACCGGGGAGCTGTTTTTT.

This clonotype was seen only a few times. The chain is built from TRBV12-3 or TRBV12-4 and TRBJ1-6; D is unclear. Trimming shortened V by 6 bases and J by 7 bases, and 13 bases separated the two germline ends. This CDR3 is built from 14 residues. CDR3 nucleotides: TGTGCCAGCAGCGTTGGGCAGCAGAATTCACCCCTCCACTTT. Its translation: CASSVGQQNSPLHF.

The chain uses TRBV7-2 and TRBJ2-7; D gene ambiguous. Between the trimmed V and J ends, which lost 5 bases and 2 bases, there was a span of 13 bases. The CDR3 covers 14 residues. Germline lookup yields CDR1 SGHTA and CDR2 FQGNSA. The CDR3 protein is CASSPAATPYEQYF. Written as DNA, the CDR3 is TGTGCCAGCAGCCCCGCCGCCACCCCCTACGAGCAGTACTTC.

The chain employs TRBV6-6 and TRBJ1-6; no definite D call. V was pared by 6 bases and J by 7 bases, with 10 bases between. The CDR3 is made up of 13 amino acids. CDR1 and CDR2 from the germline V gene are MNHNY and SVGAGI (reference sequence). The CDR3, as DNA: TGTGCCAGCAGCCGCGTACAGAATTCACCCCTCCACTTT. It specifies CASSRVQNSPLHF.

The chain is built from TRBV12-3 or TRBV12-4 and TRBJ2-2; TRBD2 agrees at 7 bases. CDR3 size: 16 residues. V lost 2 bases, J lost 4 bases, and 7 bases stayed unmatched. The CDR3 DNA is TGTGCCAGCAGTTTACAGCGGGGCCTGGGCACCGGGGAGCTGTTTTTT. This encodes CASSLQRGLGTGELFF.

The rearrangement joins TRBV12-3 or TRBV12-4 to TRBJ1-2; 12 bases line up with TRBD1. This CDR3 region has 15 residues. With 4 bases clipped from V and 5 bases from J, the junction kept 5 bases outside the gene matches. The CDR3 is CASSSGTGGLYGYTF. The CDR3 DNA sequence: TGTGCCAGCAGTTCGGGGACAGGGGGCCTTTATGGCTACACCTTC.

The chain recombines TRBV10-3 with TRBJ1-5; TRBD1 is a possible D gene (5 bases). The CDR3 has 14 residues. Between the trimmed V and J ends, which lost 2 bases and 6 bases, there was a span of 11 bases. The germline V gene has CDR1 ENHRY and CDR2 SYGVKD. CDR3: CAISERGMGQPQHF. CDR3 bases: TGTGCCATCAGTGAGCGGGGGATGGGTCAGCCCCAGCATTTT.

The chain joins TRBV5-4 to TRBJ2-5; D uncertain. CDR3 length equals 16 residues. Trimming took 0 bases from V and 4 from J, leaving 16 bases between them. Looked up from germline, CDR1 is SGHNT and CDR2 is YYREEE (reference sequence). CDR3 amino acids: CASSLEGQTSGETQYF. CDR3 sequence (DNA): TGTGCCAGCAGCTTGGAAGGGCAGACTTCGGGAGAGACCCAGTACTTC.

This clonotype was recorded a few times. The rearrangement links TRBV15 to TRBJ2-5, with D possibly matching TRBD2 (6 bases). Germline V gene sequence: CDR1 LNHNV, CDR2 YYDKDF (reference sequence). Between the trimmed V and J ends, which lost 2 bases and 3 bases, there was a span of 16 bases. CDR3 length: 16 residues. The CDR3 DNA is TGTGCCACCAGCAGAACGAGCCCCGGGGGAAAAGAGACCCAGTACTTC. Translated, it gives CATSRTSPGGKETQYF.

This clonotype has just a few counts. The gene calls are TRBV5-5 and TRBJ2-3; 12 positions match TRBD2. The J segment lost 1 base and the V segment lost 0 bases, leaving 0 bases of the junction unmatched. CDR1 is SGHKS, CDR2 YYEKEE, per germline (reference sequence). CDR3 length: 16 amino acids. CDR3 protein: CASSLGTSGGTDTQYF. CDR3 sequence (DNA): TGTGCCAGCAGCTTGGGGACTAGCGGGGGCACAGATACGCAGTATTTT. Drawing the rest from reference TRBV5-5 and TRBJ2-3, the complete variable domain is DAGVTQSPTHLIKTRGQQVTLRCSPISGHKSVSWYQQVLGQGPQFIFQYYEKEERGRGNFPDRFSARQFPNYSSELNVNALLLGDSALYLCASSLGTSGGTDTQYFGPGTRLTVL.

This clonotype was seen repeatedly, ten times or more. V gene TRBV7-2 combines with J gene TRBJ2-3, with 8 nucleotides matching TRBD1. The germline V gene encodes CDR1 SGHTA and CDR2 FQGNSA. The CDR3 is 14 residues long. V trimming: 5 bases; J trimming: 5 bases; junction bases outside the gene matches: 6. Here the CDR3 reads CASSPRTGKDTQYF. CDR3 DNA: TGTGCCAGCAGCCCCCGGACAGGGAAAGATACGCAGTATTTT.

The chain links TRBV3-1 to TRBJ1-6, with TRBD1 matching 7 bases. Trimming at V came to 2 bases and at J to 3 bases, leaving 4 bases not matched to a gene. The germline V gene has CDR1 LGHDT and CDR2 YNNKEL (reference sequence). CDR3 length equals 16 residues. The CDR3 sequence is CASSQLTGNYNSPLHF. CDR3 nucleotides: TGTGCCAGCAGCCAATTGACAGGGAACTATAATTCACCCCTCCACTTT.